Listed below are T cell receptor beta chains from one sample, sequenced in a study of OX40 agonist ivuxolimab in advanced cancers. Sequencing was performed with immunoSEQ multiplex PCR; in TCRdb, only in-frame clones are kept and a portion is missing. The table has about 14,000 clones, around 69% seen once. This specimen consisted of CD4+ or CD8+ T cells sorted from blood, obtained in a trial of the OX40 agonist ivuxolimab. The receptor source for this set is an adult with an advanced solid tumor such as melanoma, head and neck, liver or kidney cancer. Both conserved end residues are part of each CDR3. The D gene is left open where the match is weak. Expanded clones get a size class; other rows say once, few or many, or leave the size out.

clone_size,j_call,v_call,d_call,cdr3_nt,cdr3_aa
.,TRBJ2-1,TRBV28,.,TGTGCCAGCAGTTTACGGGAGACTACTTACAATGAGCAGTTCTTC,CASSLRETTYNEQFF
.,TRBJ2-7,TRBV10-3,.,TGTGCCATCAGTGGGAGGGACGGATCCTACGAGCAGTACTTC,CAISGRDGSYEQYF
.,TRBJ2-7,TRBV9,.,TGTGCCAGCAGCCCCGAAGGGTACGAGCAGTACTTC,CASSPEGYEQYF
.,TRBJ2-1,TRBV5-6,TRBD2,TGTGCCAGCAGCTTGGCGCGGGAGGGCCCCATATGGGAGCAGTTCTTC,CASSLAREGPIWEQFF
.,TRBJ1-5,TRBV19,.,TGTGCCAGTACACGGGCAGGTCTGGGTCAGCCCCAGCATTTT,CASTRAGLGQPQHF
.,TRBJ1-2,TRBV7-9,TRBD1,TGTGCCAGCAGCCACCAAGACAGGGCGAACTATGGCTACACCTTC,CASSHQDRANYGYTF
.,TRBJ1-1,TRBV6-1,.,TGTGCCAGCAGTGAGGTCGAGGGATGGACTGAAGCTTTCTTT,CASSEVEGWTEAFF
.,TRBJ1-3,TRBV7-8,.,TGTGCCAGCAGCTTAGGGGTGGGGGGATCCGACTCTGGAAACACCATATATTTT,CASSLGVGGSDSGNTIYF
.,TRBJ1-4,TRBV7-9,TRBD1,TGTGCCAGCAGCGAGGGGACAGCCGGGAATGAAAAACTGTTTTTT,CASSEGTAGNEKLFF
few,TRBJ1-2,TRBV7-9,.,TGTGCCAGCAGCTTGGCCGGGAGGAACTATGGCTACACCTTC,CASSLAGRNYGYTF
.,TRBJ2-3,TRBV21-1,.,TGTGCCAGCAGCAAATGGAGAAAAGCGGGAGGGCCCACAGATACGCAGTATTTT,CASSKWRKAGGPTDTQYF
once,TRBJ2-1,TRBV27,TRBD1,TGTGCCAGCAGACCCAGGACAGGGACCTACAATGAGCAGTTCTTC,CASRPRTGTYNEQFF
.,TRBJ1-2,TRBV15,TRBD1,TGTGCCACCAGCAGAGGACAGGGGCCCTGTGGCTACACCTTC,CATSRGQGPCGYTF
.,TRBJ2-4,TRBV27,TRBD2,TGTGCCAGCAGTTTTATCGCGGGAGGGCCGGGAAACATTCAGTACTTC,CASSFIAGGPGNIQYF
.,TRBJ2-5,TRBV29-1,.,TGCAGCGTTGAAGACCGCGAGACCCAGTACTTC,CSVEDRETQYF
.,TRBJ2-7,TRBV19,TRBD1,TGTGCCAGTACCAAAGACAGGGGGGTAACCTACGAGCAGTACTTC,CASTKDRGVTYEQYF
.,TRBJ2-1,TRBV5-5,TRBD1,TGTGCCAGCAGCATAACAGGGGACGCAGGGGTGGGGTTCTTC,CASSITGDAGVGFF
once,TRBJ1-5,TRBV6-1,.,TGTGCCAGCACCTTAGGGGTGCAGCCCCAGCATTTT,CASTLGVQPQHF
medium-sized,TRBJ2-3,TRBV7-6,.,TGTGCCAGCAGCACCCTGGACGATCCGGACTATACGCAGTATTTT,CASSTLDDPDYTQYF
.,TRBJ2-3,TRBV27,.,TGTGCCAGCAGTTTTAGGGGGGGCGGGATAACAGATACGCAGTATTTT,CASSFRGGGITDTQYF
once,TRBJ1-2,TRBV9,.,TGTGCCAGCAGCGTAGGGGCGGGGATTGGGGGATATCGTGGCTACACCTTC,CASSVGAGIGGYRGYTF
.,TRBJ2-7,TRBV4-1,TRBD2,TGCGCCAGCAGCCCTGGCGGGGGGCGAAACGAGCAGTACTTC,CASSPGGGRNEQYF
once,TRBJ2-3,TRBV7-9,.,TGTGCCAGCAGCCCAGTTGTGGGGGCAGATACGCAGTATTTT,CASSPVVGADTQYF
.,TRBJ2-7,TRBV11-2,TRBD2,TGTGCCAGCAGACCGGGGACTAGCGGGTGGTACGAGCAGTACTTC,CASRPGTSGWYEQYF
once,TRBJ2-3,TRBV19,.,TGTGCCAGTAGTATCATGGCGGCAGATACGCAGTATTTT,CASSIMAADTQYF
many,TRBJ1-5,TRBV10-1,.,TGCGCCAGCCTGGGTGCGGAGGGCCCCCAACAGCCCCAGCATTTT,CASLGAEGPQQPQHF
.,TRBJ2-7,TRBV28,.,TGTGCCAGCAGTTCGACCGAGTTCGGGGACTACGAGCAGTACTTC,CASSSTEFGDYEQYF
.,TRBJ2-7,TRBV2,.,TGTGCCAGCAGTGAAGTTTGGGACTGGGGGATTTACGAGCAGTACTTC,CASSEVWDWGIYEQYF
once,TRBJ1-1,TRBV19,.,TGTGCCAGTAGTATTAGGAGGGCCTGGAACACTGAAGCTTTCTTT,CASSIRRAWNTEAFF
.,TRBJ2-7,TRBV11-2,.,TGTGCCAGCAGCTTATCGGTAGCCTACGAGCAGTACTTC,CASSLSVAYEQYF
.,TRBJ2-2,TRBV9,TRBD2,TGTGCCAGCAGCCCCAGCGGGAGAAGGACCGGGGAGCTGTTTTTT,CASSPSGRRTGELFF
.,TRBJ2-2,TRBV2,.,TGTGCCAGCGGGACAACTAACACCGGGGAGCTGTTTTTT,CASGTTNTGELFF
.,TRBJ1-5,TRBV6-5,.,TGTGCCAGCAGTTACTCGAAGGACTTTGGTCAGCCCCAGCATTTT,CASSYSKDFGQPQHF
.,TRBJ2-1,TRBV14,.,TGTGCCAGCTCGAACAGGAGCTCCTACAATGAGCAGTTCTTC,CASSNRSSYNEQFF
.,TRBJ2-7,TRBV6-5,TRBD1,TGTGCCAGCAGTTTAAGGGGGACAGCCTACGAGCAGTACTTC,CASSLRGTAYEQYF
.,TRBJ2-7,TRBV4-1,.,TGCGCCAGCAGCACCCGGACGGCCGGTGTTACCTACGAGCAGTACTTC,CASSTRTAGVTYEQYF
.,TRBJ2-1,TRBV15,.,TGTGCCACCAGCCGCCGGGGGTACCGCTCCTACAATGAGCAGTTCTTC,CATSRRGYRSYNEQFF
.,TRBJ2-3,TRBV6-1,TRBD1,TGTGCCAGCACCACTACAGGGGGCGCGACAGATACGCAGTATTTT,CASTTTGGATDTQYF
once,TRBJ1-5,TRBV19,TRBD1,TGTGCCAGTAGTATTCAAGGAGTAGGGACAGGGGCCCAGCCCCAGCATTTT,CASSIQGVGTGAQPQHF
.,TRBJ2-6,TRBV7-8,TRBD1,TGTGCCAGCAGCTCCGGGACAGGGGGGTCTGGGGCCAACGTCCTGACTTTC,CASSSGTGGSGANVLTF
.,TRBJ2-5,TRBV6-1,TRBD2,TGTGCCAGCAGTGTTCCGGGACTAGCGGGAAGGGATGTTCGGGAGACCCAGTACTTC,CASSVPGLAGRDVRETQYF
few,TRBJ2-3,TRBV13,TRBD2,TGTGCCAGCAGCCTAGGGACTAGCGGGCCCTTGGATACGCAGTATTTT,CASSLGTSGPLDTQYF
few,TRBJ2-2,TRBV5-8,.,TGTGCCAGCAGCTTTTCAGTCATTGGGACAACAACCGGGGAGCTGTTTTTT,CASSFSVIGTTTGELFF
medium-sized,TRBJ2-1,TRBV7-2,.,TGTGCCAGCAGCTCAACTAACCACAATGAGCAGTTCTTC,CASSSTNHNEQFF
.,TRBJ1-2,TRBV2,.,TGTGCCAGCAGTGTTCAGGGAAGGTCCGGCTACACCTTC,CASSVQGRSGYTF
.,TRBJ1-1,TRBV19,.,TGTGCCAGTAGTACCCGATGGGGGGCGCCCCCTGAAGCTTTCTTT,CASSTRWGAPPEAFF
.,TRBJ2-7,TRBV6-1,.,TGTGCCAGCAGTGGGGCCACCTACGAGCAGTACTTC,CASSGATYEQYF
few,TRBJ2-3,TRBV25-1,TRBD1,TGTGCCAGCAGTGGGACAGGGGACGCAGATACGCAGTATTTT,CASSGTGDADTQYF
.,TRBJ2-1,TRBV7-8,TRBD2,TGTGCCAGCAGCTTTAGCGGGAGAATATCCTACAATGAGCAGTTCTTC,CASSFSGRISYNEQFF
.,TRBJ1-2,TRBV6-5,.,TGTGCCAGCAGTTACGCGAACAGGGATTACGGCTACACCTTC,CASSYANRDYGYTF
few,TRBJ1-2,TRBV27,.,TGTGCCAGCAGTGATGGCGGGGATGGCTACACCTTC,CASSDGGDGYTF
medium-sized,TRBJ1-2,TRBV19,.,TGTGCCAGTAGTACGGGGGATGGCTATGGCTACACCTTC,CASSTGDGYGYTF
few,TRBJ2-7,TRBV5-4,.,TGTGCCAGCAGCTGGGCCTCCCGGGGCGAGCAGTACTTC,CASSWASRGEQYF
.,TRBJ1-1,TRBV6-8,.,TGTGCCAGCTACAGGGATCAACCCGGGAACGCTGAAGCTTTCTTT,CASYRDQPGNAEAFF
.,TRBJ1-1,TRBV6-5,.,TGTGCCAGCAGCTACAGGGACCCGAACACTGAAGCTTTCTTT,CASSYRDPNTEAFF
.,TRBJ2-1,TRBV5-4,TRBD2,TGTGCCAGCAGCTTGGCATGGGGGGAGGGCCCCTACAATGAGCAGTTCTTC,CASSLAWGEGPYNEQFF
.,TRBJ1-1,TRBV29-1,.,TGCAGCGTGGGGGGCGGCACTGAAGCTTTCTTT,CSVGGGTEAFF
.,TRBJ2-3,TRBV6-4,.,TGTGCCAGCAGTGACGGCAGCACAGATACGCAGTATTTT,CASSDGSTDTQYF
.,TRBJ2-6,TRBV29-1,TRBD1,TGCAGCGTCGAAACAGGGGGCGCATCTGGGGCCAACGTCCTGACTTTC,CSVETGGASGANVLTF
few,TRBJ2-7,TRBV19,TRBD2,TGTGCCAGTAGAGGGGGGTTGGATCCGACTAGCGGGAGTCAAGGCTACGAGCAGTACTTC,CASRGGLDPTSGSQGYEQYF